Detailed here is one T cell receptor (beta chain). This clonotype occurred many times. The antigen it recognizes is unknown. Base-call qualities are not available, and no considerably larger clone is one nucleotide away. This sample is part of a study of regulatory T cells in long-lasting Graves disease (dated by TCRdb to the early 2020s). As for the study more broadly: Antithyroid drugs had been taken for less than 3 months by newly diagnosed Graves' disease patients. A total of around 33 samples underwent TCR sequencing, from around 13 patients with persistent Graves' disease and some 20 patients with newly diagnosed Graves' disease. Persistent Graves' disease patients were compared with newly diagnosed Graves' disease patients by peripheral blood TCR sequencing and RNA sequencing. The study was conducted in China and was registered as a clinical trial.

The method behind the library was multiplex PCR. The data were produced on an Illumina HiSeq 4000. iRepertoire HTBI primers and Arm-PCR amplification of CDR3 regions were used to construct TCR beta libraries. Before sequencing, the PCR products underwent gel purification. Turning to the authors' computational methods: A total of 60 to 80 TRBV and some 15 TRBJ segments were identified across samples and were used for gene usage analysis of CDR3 amino acid clonotypes. COPE and FqMerger were used to merge the filtered high-quality paired reads into contigs. BLAST was used to align contigs to the IMGT TRBV, TRBD and TRBJ reference genes, and CDR3 was defined following IMGT. Highly expanded clones were defined as clonotypes with a frequency above 0.1%. Shannon entropy was used to measure repertoire diversity, and the Gini coefficient was used to measure V-J evenness. A clonotype was considered public if more than one individual shared it. TCRdb trimmed public reads at Q25 via fastp, called clones via MiXCR and kept in-frame beta chains. Identical CDR3 protein sequences are pooled into one entry, listed with their most common genes and DNA. These V and J calls are TCRdb output, not the study's own analysis. Recorded for this sample are hundreds of thousands of distinct CDR3 sequences; 15% to 20% of them occurred a single time. The ten largest clonotypes hold approximately 12% of the sample.

In the paper's terms, the time point label means: newly diagnosed GD, antithyroid drugs for less than 3 months. For both TCR sequencing and RNA sequencing, RNA was extracted from PBMCs in TRIzol. The diagnosis of Graves' disease was made according to American Thyroid Association guidelines. Patients for the study were recruited at an endocrinology department in Xi'an, China. From each patient, about 9.7 milliliters of peripheral blood was collected into an EDTA anticoagulant tube. Ficoll Paque Plus density gradient separation was used to isolate PBMCs, and no further T cell sorting was performed. An Agilent 2100 Bioanalyzer and agarose gel were used to assess RNA quality, and a NanoDrop 2000 was used to measure RNA concentration. Findings and caveats that apply to the study as a whole: Persistent Graves' disease patients showed lower TCR Shannon entropy and fewer highly expanded clones than newly diagnosed patients, suggesting clonal expansion. TRBV28, TRBJ1-2 and TRBJ2-5 were preferentially used in persistent disease, while TRBV20-1 and TRBJ2-1 were favored in newly diagnosed disease. Patients with persistent disease shared more public clonotypes (around 2,700) than newly diagnosed patients did (approximately 990). Peripheral blood alone was examined, since thyroid tissue, which constituted the primary lesion, could not be accessed. Only the TCR beta chain was sequenced and analyzed. The authors noted that the small sample size was a limitation that may lower accuracy.

V is reduced by 3 bases and J by 4 bases, leaving a spacing of 7 bases between them. For CDR1 and CDR2, the germline V gene lists KGHSH and LQKENI. The CDR3 starts with the cysteine, ends with the phenylalanine, and has 13 residues. Only CDR3 DNA is held: 39 bases, read in frame from base 1. A further study also used this sample, focusing on T cells in Graves' hyperthyroidism and ophthalmopathy. The second source states: Graves' hyperthyroidism was defined as stable when no progression to ophthalmopathy occurred over 18 months of follow-up. Hyperthyroidism patients were aged 18 to 65 years and newly diagnosed, with disease duration of less than 2 months. Any patient with an uncontrolled infection, another autoimmune disease, pregnancy or lactation was excluded. Clinical symptoms, serum thyroxine and TRAb, thyroid ultrasound, and orbital computed tomography formed the basis for the diagnoses. The TCR CDR3 was subjected to a first round of RT-PCR using the HTBI primer set and the Qiagen OneStep RT-PCR kit. Most expanded thyroid clonotypes (frequency above 0.001) were also found in blood, which suggests that blood repertoires may mirror thyroid immune responses. A 13 V-J signature model separated ophthalmopathy from stable hyperthyroidism, with about 88% sensitivity and 81.08% specificity in cross-validation and 80%/75% in testing. In validation, the model predicted progression to ophthalmopathy a median of approximately 6.3 months before onset, with over 60% sensitivity and around 76% specificity. TCR V-J signatures able to tell the groups apart were searched for in a discovery cohort of 100 patients, of whom 43 had Graves' ophthalmopathy and roughly 59 had stable Graves' hyperthyroidism. An independent validation cohort of some 18 hyperthyroidism patients and 17 patients who later progressed to ophthalmopathy tested prospective prediction of ophthalmopathy. The approximately 98 discovery patients were randomly divided into training and test sets at a 7:3 ratio. The study also compared thyroid tissue and blood T-cell repertoires from roughly six Graves' hyperthyroidism patients. After blood sampling, hyperthyroidism patients were treated with methimazole at a starting dose of 30 mg daily, and ophthalmopathy patients were treated with high-dose intravenous methylprednisolone. Libraries were constructed in a second round of multiplex PCR, after which size selection and purification were performed. Libraries were sequenced paired-end with 100 bp reads on an Illumina HiSeq2000. SOAPnuke was used to process the raw data, removing reads that contained adapters or uncalled bases, had a mean Phred below 15, or lacked an exact match to the constant primer or identifier. COPE v1.2.5 was used to merge the high-quality paired reads, and each unique nucleotide sequence was defined as a clonotype. Clonotypes were aligned to IMGT TRBV, TRBD and TRBJ reference segments using MiTCR v1.1. The analysis included only V-J combinations with a frequency above 0.0001, which together covered more than 99% of the repertoires. The TCS score was defined as F50 (clonal expansion) divided by E x V (chaos), with BLOSUM62-based TCRdist calculated between CDR3 peptides within each V-J. Welch's t-statistics and random forest reduced 500 to 650 V-J features to 13, which were used in a naive Bayes classifier (R e1071). No statistical method was used to set the sample size in advance, and investigators knew the group allocation. The paper reports TCR Vbeta CDR3 sequencing of approximately 140 peripheral blood samples: approximately 41 ophthalmopathy, 70 to 85 hyperthyroidism and roughly 17 progressor patients.

The chain links TRBV18 with TRBJ1-5; no D gene is confidently identified. Sequences were derived from peripheral blood mononuclear cells (PBMCs), sampled at new diagnosis, from a patient treated with antithyroid drugs. The source of this sequence is a young man with Graves disease. Donor details come from another sample of the same person, matched by shared clones. The CDR3 in this case is CASSPEMNQPQHF. In nucleotides, the sequence is TGTGCCAGCTCACCCGAGATGAATCAGCCCCAGCATTTT.